The T cell receptor beta chain under discussion was sequenced for a study of shared clonotypes between healthy human individuals. On the study more broadly: A couple of women and a few men aged 18 to 49 made up the donors.

Method: immunoSEQ multiplex PCR; TCRdb's copy keeps in-frame clones and lacks some. The table has over 2 million clones, about 95% seen once. As concerns this clone: Its antigen is as yet unknown.

Study findings and constraints: Large sequencing depth failed to make sorted-subset sequencing complete, rarefaction showed. Larger estimated richness was generally recorded for naive subsets relative to memory subsets. An effect of sequencing depth on clonotype sharing among donors was expected.

Germline lookup yields CDR1 MGHRA and CDR2 YSYEKL. There are 16 residues in the CDR3. V gave up 4 bases and J gave up 4 bases; unmatched junction bases: 10. Naive CD8 cells were CD45RO-negative, positively selected for CCR7, excluding terminally differentiated effector memory CD45RA+ cells. The sequencing sample was made of naive CD8+ T cells sorted from blood. This clonotype originated in a man aged 18 to 35 in good health. The V gene is TRBV4-1, the J gene TRBJ2-5; 9 bases fit TRBD2. DNA for the CDR3: TGCGCCAGCAGCCCTCAGGTGGCTAGCGGGACAGAGACCCAGTACTTC. Its translation: CASSPQVASGTETQYF.